Sequencing of this T cell receptor (beta chain) was carried out in a study of beta chain features in type 1 diabetes. The wider study: Under 140,000,000 sorted cells were examined across all samples.

Study-level results: Shorter TCRB CDR3s, moderately but significantly so, were found in Type 1 diabetes patients in all four CD4+ subsets. Healthy donors had naive, central memory and Treg TCRB repertoires that appeared less similar than those seen among patients. There was a possibility that cDNA sequencing over-represented cells with high TCR expression.

Investigators reverse transcribed all isolated RNA, so they sequenced expressed TCRB transcripts. Sequenced by immunoSEQ multiplex PCR; TCRdb stores in-frame clones only, minus some. In the table there are 250,000 to 300,000 clones, roughly an eighth of which are singletons. The V and J ends lost 10 bases and 5 bases respectively, with 17 bases between them. The CDR3 runs 13 residues. The germline V gene encodes CDR1 SEHNR and CDR2 FQNEAQ (reference sequence). Purity of each sorted population was above 95%. This clone was counted between two and nine times. Antigen specificity is unknown. The TCR comes from a man younger than 40 with type 1 diabetes. Material: naive CD4+ T cells from blood. This sequence joins TRBV7-9 and TRBJ2-5, with a possible D match to TRBD2 (7 bases). For the CDR3, the DNA is TGTGCCATGGGAGGGACAACTCTGGAGACCCAGTACTTC. It translates to CAMGGTTLETQYF.